The 22 T cell receptor beta chains reported below all come from one sample, sequenced in a study of OX40 agonist ivuxolimab in advanced cancers. Repertoires were generated with immunoSEQ multiplex PCR, while TCRdb's copy carries only in-frame clones and drops some. In the table there are about 79,000 clones, under 90% of which are singletons. Specimen: CD4+ or CD8+ T cells sorted from blood, collected in a trial of the OX40 agonist ivuxolimab. Receptors originate from an adult with an advanced solid tumor such as melanoma, head and neck, liver or kidney cancer.

J is TRBJ2-1 and V is TRBV20-1; D perhaps matches TRBD1 (5 bases). With 6 bases removed from V and 7 bases from J, the gap between germline ends came to 10 bases. Germline CDR1 is DFQATT and CDR2 is SNEGSKA (reference sequence). The CDR3 length is 11 residues. CDR3: CSALGANEQFF. The DNA for the CDR3 is TGCAGTGCCCTAGGGGCGAATGAGCAGTTCTTC.

The J gene is TRBJ1-3, the V gene TRBV5-1; the D is unclear. Germline lookup yields CDR1 SGHRS and CDR2 YFSETQ. Trimming pared 4 bases from V and 4 bases from J, leaving 9 bases between. CDR3 length: 13 amino acids. This CDR3 is CASSIDGGNTIYF. CDR3 DNA sequence: TGCGCCAGCAGCATAGATGGAGGAAACACCATATATTTT.

The chain uses TRBV18 and TRBJ2-7; D might be TRBD1 (5 bases). The CDR3 loop spans 14 amino acids. Germline V gene sequence: CDR1 KGHSH, CDR2 LQKENI. V was shortened by 6 bases and J by 5 bases, with 17 bases between the two germline ends. The CDR3, as DNA: TGTGCCAGCTCTTATCAGGGATGGGGAAACGAGCAGTACTTC. Its translation is CASSYQGWGNEQYF. Together with reference TRBV18 and TRBJ2-7, the CDR3 gives the full variable domain: NAGVMQNPRHLVRRRGQEARLRCSPMKGHSHVYWYRQLPEEGLKFMVYLQKENIIDESGMPKERFSAEFPKEGPSILRIQQVVRGDSAAYFCASSYQGWGNEQYFGPGTRLTVT.

V is TRBV6-5 and J is TRBJ2-3; tentatively, D is TRBD1 (5 bases). The germline V gene has CDR1 MNHEY and CDR2 SVGAGI. Trimming took off 7 bases at V and 2 bases at J, with 16 bases between the two ends. The CDR3 has 15 residues. CDR3 residues: CASTPGNRVTDTQYF. In DNA, the CDR3 is TGTGCCAGCACCCCAGGGAATAGGGTCACAGATACGCAGTATTTT.

This CDR3 is CASSIRGRGNIQYF. The CDR3 DNA follows: TGTGCCAGTAGTATCCGGGGGCGCGGAAACATTCAGTACTTC. V and J are TRBV19 and TRBJ2-4, with D possibly called TRBD1 or TRBD2 (6 bases each). Deletions cut 3 bases from V and 6 bases from J, with 12 bases between. From germline, CDR1 is LNHDA and CDR2 SQIVND (reference sequence). This CDR3 comprises 14 residues.

The chain links TRBV15 to TRBJ1-5; TRBD1 matches 7 bases. With V trimmed by 0 bases and J by 2 bases, 1 base remained unmatched. The CDR3 has 15 residues. Germline CDR1 is LNHNV and CDR2 is YYDKDF (reference sequence). CDR3 DNA: TGTGCCACCAGCAGAGAAAGGGGGCGCAATCAGCCCCAGCATTTT. This translates into CATSRERGRNQPQHF.

The rearrangement joins TRBV7-6 to TRBJ2-3; D unclear. CDR1 is SGHVS and CDR2 is FNYEAQ in the germline V gene. This CDR3 has 15 amino acids. Deletions cut 5 bases from V and 4 bases from J, with 16 bases between. The CDR3 bases are TGTGCCAGCAGCACTAAATCCCCAAGCGCAGATACGCAGTATTTT. Protein product: CASSTKSPSADTQYF. Looking up the rest from reference TRBV7-6 and TRBJ2-3 gives the full variable domain: GAGVSQSPRYKVTKRGQDVALRCDPISGHVSLYWYRQALGQGPEFLTYFNYEAQQDKSGLPNDRFSAERPEGSISTLTIQRTEQRDSAMYRCASSTKSPSADTQYFGPGTRLTVL.

The J gene is TRBJ2-7, the V gene TRBV21-1; the table names TRBD1, a call not compared with the DNA. TRBV21-1 is a pseudogene segment. The CDR3 spans 17 residues. The CDR3 is CASSRTGGRRMVYEQYF. Written as DNA, the CDR3 is TGTGCCAGCAGTAGAACAGGGGGTAGGAGAATGGTGTACGAGCAGTACTTC.

The chain uses TRBV10-3 and TRBJ1-1, with TRBD1 matching 9 bases. This CDR3 is built from 15 residues. Trimming cost V 2 bases and J 5 bases; bases outside gene matches: 6. CDR1 is ENHRY, CDR2 SYGVKD, per germline. The CDR3 DNA follows: TGTGCCATCAGTGAGGAGGGACAGGGCGTTACTGAAGCTTTCTTT. It codes for CAISEEGQGVTEAFF.

The rearrangement joins TRBV6-5 to TRBJ1-2, with D maybe TRBD1 (6 bases). The CDR3 contains 14 residues. CDR1 is MNHEY, CDR2 SVGAGI, per germline. The V end was cut by 5 bases, the J end by 2 bases, with 12 bases between. This chain's CDR3 is CASSRPGANYGYTF. DNA for the CDR3: TGTGCCAGCAGTCGACCGGGGGCCAACTATGGCTACACCTTC.

This sequence joins TRBV5-1 and TRBJ1-1, with 10 positions matching TRBD1. The CDR3 totals 15 residues. CDR1 and CDR2 (germline): SGHRS, YFSETQ. V trimming: 3 bases; J trimming: 5 bases; junction bases outside the gene matches: 7. The CDR3 DNA sequence: TGCGCCAGCAGCTACTCTGGACAGGGGGGGACTGAAGCTTTCTTT. The encoded protein is CASSYSGQGGTEAFF.

This clone was found a few times. This chain connects TRBV2 to TRBJ1-2; tentatively, D is TRBD1 (6 bases). The germline V and J ends were trimmed by 6 bases and 2 bases, with 19 bases remaining between them. This CDR3 is 16 amino acids long. The germline V gene has CDR1 SNHLY and CDR2 FYNNEI. The CDR3, as DNA: TGTGCCAGCAGACGTTTGGGGGTAGGGACAAACTATGGCTACACCTTC. Translated, it gives CASRRLGVGTNYGYTF.

This sequence joins TRBV6-1 and TRBJ2-6; possible D gene TRBD2, 6 bases. Trimming shortened V by 5 bases and J by 0 bases, and 8 bases separated the two germline ends. In germline, CDR1 is MNHNS, CDR2 SASEGT. The CDR3 runs to 15 residues. DNA of the CDR3: TGTGCCAGCAGTCCAGCGGGCTCTGGGGCCAACGTCCTGACTTTC. It yields the protein CASSPAGSGANVLTF.

This clone occurred once. The rearrangement uses TRBV5-5 and TRBJ1-1; 11 nucleotides align to TRBD1. The V segment lost 3 bases and the J segment 4 bases; nucleotides outside the gene matches: 8. Germline CDR1 is SGHKS and CDR2 is YYEKEE (reference sequence). The CDR3 consists of 16 residues. The CDR3 DNA reads TGTGCCAGCAGCTACCCGGGACAGGGGGTCGGCACTGAAGCTTTCTTT. Its protein is CASSYPGQGVGTEAFF.

The J gene is TRBJ2-2, the V gene TRBV5-4, with a weak D call TRBD1 (6 bases). CDR3 length: 15 amino acids. Per germline, CDR1 SGHNT and CDR2 YYREEE (reference sequence). Trimming stripped 0 bases from V and 4 bases from J, with 10 bases between. The CDR3 is CASSLDLGGTGELFF. The CDR3 bases are TGTGCCAGCAGCTTGGACCTAGGGGGCACCGGGGAGCTGTTTTTT.

The gene calls are TRBV7-2 and TRBJ1-2; no clear D gene. Trimming removed 1 base from V and 0 bases from J, with 12 bases in between. Germline CDR1 reads SGHTA; CDR2 reads FQGNSA. The CDR3 spans 16 residues. The CDR3 reads CASSLGPVLANYGYTF. In DNA, the CDR3 is TGTGCCAGCAGCTTAGGTCCGGTCTTAGCTAACTATGGCTACACCTTC.

The chain combines TRBV7-8 with TRBJ2-7, with 11 bases aligning to TRBD2. Germline V CDR1 and CDR2: SGHVS, FQNEAQ. The CDR3 has 17 residues. Trimming removed 5 bases from V and 0 bases from J; junction bases left unmatched: 9. This chain's CDR3 is CASSPRLAGSSSYEQYF. In DNA form, the CDR3 reads TGTGCCAGCAGCCCTAGACTAGCGGGATCAAGCTCCTACGAGCAGTACTTC.

The chain carries TRBV20-1 and TRBJ2-7; D is undetermined. V was cut by 5 bases and J by 7 bases, with 12 bases left in between. This CDR3 spans 11 amino acids. Germline CDR1 and CDR2: DFQATT and SNEGSKA (reference sequence). The CDR3 loop is CSAARLGEQYF. The CDR3 DNA reads TGCAGTGCTGCCCGGTTGGGGGAGCAGTACTTC.

The chain uses TRBV7-2 and TRBJ2-3, with TRBD2 matching over 8 bases. Trimming removed 2 bases from V and 1 base from J; junction bases left unmatched: 2. The CDR3 extends over 15 amino acids. The germline V gene has CDR1 SGHTA and CDR2 FQGNSA. CDR3 protein: CASSLNSGGTDTQYF. The CDR3 DNA sequence: TGTGCCAGCAGCTTAAATAGCGGGGGCACAGATACGCAGTATTTT.

V is TRBV4-3 and J is TRBJ2-6; D remains unclear. V shed 0 bases and J shed 5 bases, with 2 bases lying between them. CDR1 and CDR2 (germline): LGHNA, YSLEER. This CDR3 comprises 13 residues. CDR3 in amino acids: CASSQDRANVLTF. CDR3 nucleotides: TGCGCCAGCAGCCAAGATCGGGCCAACGTCCTGACTTTC.

This rearrangement joins TRBV7-2 to TRBJ2-2; D remains unclear. The germline V gene has CDR1 SGHTA and CDR2 FQGNSA. The CDR3 contains 13 residues. V was pared by 11 bases and J by 4 bases, with 14 bases between. The CDR3: CASGWWPTGELFF. The DNA of the CDR3 is TGTGCCTCCGGGTGGTGGCCCACCGGGGAGCTGTTTTTT.

The chain couples TRBV15 to TRBJ2-1, with D uncertain. Trimming removed 0 bases from V and 3 bases from J, with 9 bases in between. Germline CDR1 LNHNV, CDR2 YYDKDF (reference sequence). This CDR3 spans 15 amino acids. DNA of the CDR3: TGTGCCACCAGCAGAGATCGTGGGATCTACAATGAGCAGTTCTTC. Its translation: CATSRDRGIYNEQFF.